Below, 18 T cell receptor beta chains from the same sample are listed, as sequenced in a study of blood T cell repertoires in COVID-19. The data were produced by immunoSEQ multiplex PCR, yet TCRdb's version contains in-frame clones alone and is incomplete. The table has roughly 250,000 clones, about nine tenths seen once. Material: peripheral blood. The receptors stem from a man between 60 and 70 years old who had recovered from COVID-19.

V gene TRBV24-1 combines with J gene TRBJ2-1, with 7 bases that match TRBD1. The CDR3 totals 16 residues. Germline CDR1 reads KGHDR; CDR2 reads SFDVKD. Unmatched junction bases numbered 11, after V lost 5 bases and J lost 5 bases. The CDR3 loop is CATSGGDTGVDNEQFF. The CDR3 coding sequence is TGTGCCACCAGTGGTGGAGACACAGGGGTGGACAATGAGCAGTTCTTC.

The chain carries TRBV5-1 and TRBJ2-3, with D perhaps matching TRBD1 (5 bases). Germline-derived CDR1 and CDR2 are SGHRS and YFSETQ. The CDR3 totals 15 residues. V lost 4 bases and J lost 0, with 12 bases in between. This CDR3 reads CASSGAPGSTDTQYF. CDR3 nucleotide sequence: TGCGCCAGCAGCGGGGCCCCGGGCAGCACAGATACGCAGTATTTT.

The chain carries TRBV15 and TRBJ1-2; no firm D call. Trimming took off 1 base at V and 9 bases at J, with 12 bases between the two ends. CDR3 length: 13 residues. Germline V lookup: CDR1 LNHNV, CDR2 YYDKDF (reference sequence). CDR3 in amino acids: CATSRAGSLSYTF. CDR3 DNA sequence: TGTGCCACCAGCAGAGCAGGAAGCTTGAGCTACACCTTC.

The V gene is TRBV6-5, the J gene TRBJ1-1, with TRBD1 matching 10 bases. This CDR3 comprises 14 residues. V lost 6 bases and J lost 3; bases outside the gene matches: 4. The germline V gene has CDR1 MNHEY and CDR2 SVGAGI. CDR3 amino acids: CASSLGQGDTEAFF. The DNA for the CDR3 is TGTGCCAGCAGCCTAGGACAGGGGGACACTGAAGCTTTCTTT.

V gene TRBV3-1 (or the pseudogene TRBV3-2) combines with J gene TRBJ2-5; D may be TRBD2 (6 bases). The CDR3 has 13 amino acids. V gave up 8 bases and J gave up 5 bases, with 15 bases separating them. Germline assignment: CDR1 LGHDT and CDR2 YNNKEL (reference sequence). The CDR3 sequence: CASERRGSETQYF. For the CDR3, the DNA is TGTGCCAGCGAGAGGAGGGGTTCGGAGACCCAGTACTTC.

CDR3: CASSLGGPRDTQYF. CDR3 coding DNA: TGCGCCAGCAGCTTGGGGGGGCCGAGAGATACGCAGTATTTT. The gene calls are TRBV5-1 and TRBJ2-3; weak D call: TRBD1 (6 bases). The CDR3 runs to 14 residues. Germline CDR1 SGHRS, CDR2 YFSETQ. Trimming left V 0 bases short and J 5 bases short, with 10 bases between.

The chain links TRBV7-9 to TRBJ2-2; the match to TRBD1 covers 10 bases. After removal of 5 bases from V and 5 bases from J, the junction contained 5 bases not matched to a gene. Germline CDR1 is SEHNR and CDR2 is FQNEAQ (reference sequence). The CDR3 runs 15 residues. For the CDR3, the DNA is TGTGCCAGCAGCCCCGGGACAGGGGTGACCGGGGAGCTGTTTTTT. Its protein is CASSPGTGVTGELFF.

The chain uses TRBV7-8 and TRBJ2-4, with 7 bases lining up with TRBD1. The CDR3 contains 14 residues. Trimming took 1 base from V and 4 from J; bases not matched to a gene: 1. CDR1 is SGHVS and CDR2 is FQNEAQ in the germline V gene. CDR3 protein: CASSLGQGKNIQYF. CDR3 nucleotides: TGTGCCAGCAGCTTAGGACAGGGAAAAAACATTCAGTACTTC.

This chain links TRBV18 with TRBJ2-6; D is unclear. The CDR3 is made up of 17 amino acids. CDR1 KGHSH and CDR2 LQKENI come from the germline V gene. V was clipped by 0 bases and J by 3 bases, with 12 bases between them. The CDR3 sequence is CASSPPFWLGGANVLTF. In DNA, the CDR3 is TGTGCCAGCTCACCACCCTTCTGGCTTGGTGGGGCCAACGTCCTGACTTTC.

The chain employs TRBV6-2 or TRBV6-3 and TRBJ1-1, with a possible D match to TRBD1 (5 bases). Germline CDR1 MNHEY, CDR2 SVGEGT. The CDR3 loop spans 13 amino acids. Trimming stripped 0 bases from V and 11 bases from J, with 13 bases between. This CDR3 is CASSYSMGQYAFF. For the CDR3, the DNA is TGTGCCAGCAGTTACTCCATGGGGCAGTATGCTTTCTTT.

V is TRBV6-1 and J is TRBJ1-1; no definite D call. Germline values: CDR1 MNHNS, CDR2 SASEGT. This CDR3 is 14 amino acids long. V was trimmed by 3 bases and J by 5 bases, leaving 13 bases between them. The CDR3 protein is CASSEVTQRTEAFF. CDR3 coding DNA: TGTGCCAGCAGTGAGGTGACACAACGGACTGAAGCTTTCTTT.

V gene TRBV2 combines with J gene TRBJ1-5; D ambiguous. The CDR3 spans 15 residues. Germline loops: CDR1 SNHLY, CDR2 FYNNEI. V lost 7 bases and J 0 bases, leaving 13 bases between the germline ends. The CDR3 DNA is TGTGCCAGCAAGGAGAACACATATAGCAATCAGCCCCAGCATTTT. This gives the protein CASKENTYSNQPQHF.

The rearrangement joins TRBV30 to TRBJ2-2; the D gene is possibly TRBD1 (5 bases). From germline, CDR1 is GTSNPN and CDR2 SVGIG (reference sequence). V was clipped by 5 bases and J by 3 bases, with 13 bases between them. This CDR3 comprises 14 residues. The CDR3 loop reads CAWGDGADTGELFF. The CDR3 DNA is TGTGCCTGGGGAGATGGGGCGGACACCGGGGAGCTGTTTTTT.

The V gene is TRBV30, the J gene TRBJ1-2, with no clear D. Trimming cost V 0 bases and J 4 bases, with 9 bases left between them. Per the germline V gene, CDR1 is GTSNPN and CDR2 is SVGIG (reference sequence). This CDR3 region has 13 residues. The CDR3 DNA reads as TGTGCCTGGAGTGTCGGCGGAACCTATGGCTACACCTTC. It is translated as CAWSVGGTYGYTF.

This chain links TRBV25-1 with TRBJ2-3, with a possible D match to TRBD1 (6 bases). The CDR3 runs 15 residues. With 5 bases removed from V and 0 bases from J, the gap between germline ends came to 12 bases. CDR1 MGHDK and CDR2 SYGVNS come from the germline V gene. CDR3 nucleotide sequence: TGTGCCAGCAGTCATGACAGGCTTAGCACAGATACGCAGTATTTT. This encodes CASSHDRLSTDTQYF.

Of note for this clone: A junction end diverges from the germline sequence, so it may reflect a read error. The rearrangement joins TRBV3-1 (or the pseudogene TRBV3-2) to TRBJ2-5; D ambiguous. Germline V gene data show CDR1 as LGHDT and CDR2 as YNNKEL (reference sequence). CDR3 length: 12 residues. This CDR3 reads CASSQDQKTQYF. Written as DNA, the CDR3 is TGTGCCAGCAGCCAAGACCAAAAGACCCAGTACTTC.

The chain couples TRBV6-5 to TRBJ2-3; D ambiguous. The CDR3 covers 15 residues. Germline-derived CDR1 and CDR2 are MNHEY and SVGAGI. With 7 bases removed from V and 6 bases from J, the gap between germline ends came to 20 bases. The DNA for the CDR3 is TGTGCCAGCACCTTGTCGAAGTCCAAGCTGGATACGCAGTATTTT. Amino acids: CASTLSKSKLDTQYF.

CDR3 DNA: TGTGCCATCAGTGAGCCGAAAACAGGGATTCGAGAGACCCAGTACTTC. The encoded protein is CAISEPKTGIRETQYF. The chain carries TRBV10-3 and TRBJ2-5; TRBD1 is a possible D gene (6 bases). The CDR3 contains 16 residues. CDR1 is ENHRY and CDR2 is SYGVKD in the germline V gene. V dropped 2 bases and J dropped 4 bases, with 17 bases sitting between them.